This is a list of T cell receptor beta chains from one sample in a study of blood T cell repertoires in COVID-19. The assay was immunoSEQ multiplex PCR, and TCRdb's table has in-frame clones only and misses some. There are 120,000 to 150,000 clones in the sample; 84% occur only once, and roughly 4.5% lies in the top ten. Sequenced: peripheral blood. Source of these receptors: a human donor in a cohort sampled during active COVID-19. Both conserved end residues are part of each CDR3. D genes are given only for firm matches. Size values are once, few and many counts, or a class for expanded clones, and some rows have none.

j_call	clone_size	v_call	d_call	cdr3_nt	cdr3_aa
TRBJ1-2	.	TRBV30	.	TGTGCCTGGGGCCAGGGTTATGGCTACACCTTC	CAWGQGYGYTF
TRBJ2-1	.	TRBV19	TRBD1	TGTGCCACGGGGACAGGCGAGCAGTTCTTC	CATGTGEQFF
TRBJ1-2	.	TRBV19	.	TGTGCCAGTAGCCGCCCCAACAGGGTAAGGGGCTACACCTTC	CASSRPNRVRGYTF
TRBJ2-5	.	TRBV6-5	.	TGTGCCAGCCTGGGGGGGCCCTCCCTTGGGACCCAGTACTTC	CASLGGPSLGTQYF
TRBJ1-5	.	TRBV30	TRBD1	TGTGCCTGGAGTCAAGGGGGCGCGGGCCAGCCCCAGCATTTT	CAWSQGGAGQPQHF
TRBJ2-1	.	TRBV19	.	TGTGCCAGTAGTATTAACGGGTATAATGAGCAGTTCTTC	CASSINGYNEQFF
TRBJ2-1	.	TRBV7-9	.	TGTGCCAGCAGCCCCTTGGACTTAAACAATGAGCAGTTCTTC	CASSPLDLNNEQFF
TRBJ1-6	.	TRBV4-2	.	TGTGCCAGCAGCCGCGGGACCCCACCTGAGGTCTCACCCCTCCACTTT	CASSRGTPPEVSPLHF
TRBJ2-5	.	TRBV20-1	.	TGCAGTGCTAGAGATCAGGAGACCCAGTACTTC	CSARDQETQYF
TRBJ1-4	.	TRBV2	.	TGTGCCAGCAGTGTGGAGGACCGGAGTGAAAAACTGTTTTTT	CASSVEDRSEKLFF
TRBJ1-4	.	TRBV5-5	.	TGTGCCAGCAGCCTCGGGACAACGAGTGCCGCTGAAAAACTGTTTTTT	CASSLGTTSAAEKLFF
TRBJ1-1	once	TRBV14	.	TGTGCCAGCAGCCAAGACAGTTGGGCTAACACTGAAGCTTTCTTT	CASSQDSWANTEAFF
TRBJ1-2	.	TRBV5-1	.	TGCGCCAGCAGCGGGGAGGGCCTATATGGCTACACCTTC	CASSGEGLYGYTF
TRBJ1-3	.	TRBV19	.	TGTGCCAGTAGTATAGGTGGTTTAGGGGTCTCTGGAAACACCATATATTTT	CASSIGGLGVSGNTIYF
TRBJ1-1	few	TRBV6-4	.	TGTGCCAGCAGTGAGTTACAGGGCACTGAAGCTTTCTTT	CASSELQGTEAFF
TRBJ2-5	.	TRBV3-1/TRBV3-2	.	TGTGCCAGCAGCCAGCGGAGTCAAACCGGGACAACGTACTTC	CASSQRSQTGTTYF
TRBJ1-2	.	TRBV7-8	TRBD1	TGTGCCAGCAGCTCCAGCCGGGACAGGGGCTATGGCTACACCTTC	CASSSSRDRGYGYTF
TRBJ1-2	few	TRBV5-1	TRBD1	TGCGCCAGCAGCTTAGACAGGGAATCCGGCTACACCTTC	CASSLDRESGYTF
TRBJ2-2	.	TRBV11-3	TRBD2	TGTGCCAGCAGCCGGACTAGCGTAGACACCGGGGAGCTGTTTTTT	CASSRTSVDTGELFF
TRBJ2-1	.	TRBV4-2	TRBD2	TGTGCCAGCACCCGAGGGACTAGCTCCTACAATGAGCAGTTCTTC	CASTRGTSSYNEQFF
TRBJ2-1	.	TRBV24-1	.	TGTGCCACCAGTCTTGGAGAGGGTGTGCGGGATGAGCAGTTCTTC	CATSLGEGVRDEQFF
TRBJ1-4	.	TRBV6-5	.	TGTGCCAGCAGTTACTTTTACAGGGAAAAACTGTTTTTT	CASSYFYREKLFF
TRBJ1-2	.	TRBV19	TRBD1	TGTGCCAGTAGTAACCAAAGGCCGACTGCGACAGGGAACTATGGCTACACCTTC	CASSNQRPTATGNYGYTF
TRBJ2-3	.	TRBV9	TRBD2	TGTGCCAGCAGCGTATTGGGGGCGGGAGGAGGAGAAGATACGCAGTATTTT	CASSVLGAGGGEDTQYF
TRBJ1-3	.	TRBV4-1	.	TGCGCCAGCAGCCAAGGTGGGGCTGTTGAAAACACCATATATTTT	CASSQGGAVENTIYF
TRBJ1-1	.	TRBV30	.	TGTGCCTGGAGTGTACTGGGAGGACTGAACACTGAAGCTTTCTTT	CAWSVLGGLNTEAFF
TRBJ2-1	.	TRBV5-6	TRBD2	TGTGCCAGCAGCTTGGGACTAGCGGAGGCGAATGAGCAGTTCTTC	CASSLGLAEANEQFF
TRBJ2-1	.	TRBV9	TRBD2	TGTGCCAGCAGCGCTTTACTAGCGGGAGGGTTAGGTGAGCAGTTCTTC	CASSALLAGGLGEQFF
TRBJ2-1	.	TRBV19	TRBD2	TGTGCCAGTAAACTTGGGGGGGGAGGGCACAATGAGCAGTTCTTC	CASKLGGGGHNEQFF
TRBJ2-5	.	TRBV19	TRBD1	TGTGCCAGTAGTCCGGGACAGAGACAAGAGACCCAGTACTTC	CASSPGQRQETQYF
TRBJ2-2	many	TRBV9	TRBD1	TGTGCCAGCAGCGTCGGTGGGACAGGGGAGGCCGGGGAGCTGTTTTTT	CASSVGGTGEAGELFF
TRBJ1-1	few	TRBV4-1	.	TGCGCCAGCAGCCATCAGCAGGGAATGAACACTGAAGCTTTCTTT	CASSHQQGMNTEAFF
TRBJ2-1	.	TRBV6-5	TRBD1	TGTGCCAGCAGGAGGGGGCAGAAGTACAATGAGCAGTTCTTC	CASRRGQKYNEQFF
TRBJ2-3	few	TRBV4-1	TRBD1	TGCGCCAGCAGCCAAGCCGGGACAGGAGGCACAGATACGCAGTATTTT	CASSQAGTGGTDTQYF
TRBJ2-5	.	TRBV29-1	.	TGCAGCGTTGATTCTCCCAGGGTGAAGCAAGAGACCCAGTACTTC	CSVDSPRVKQETQYF
TRBJ2-6	.	TRBV7-9	.	TGTGCCAGCAGCTTAGCACATTTCTCTGGGGCCAACGTCCTGACTTTC	CASSLAHFSGANVLTF
TRBJ2-5	.	TRBV12-3/TRBV12-4	.	TGTGCCAGCAGTTGGACAGAACAAGAGACCCAGTACTTC	CASSWTEQETQYF
TRBJ2-3	.	TRBV7-9	.	TGTGCCAGCAGCCGTCGCGGGAACACAGATACGCAGTATTTT	CASSRRGNTDTQYF
TRBJ1-2	many	TRBV6-5	TRBD1	TGTGCCAGCAGTTACTTTCGGACAGGGGGCAACTATGGCTACACCTTC	CASSYFRTGGNYGYTF
TRBJ2-3	.	TRBV19	TRBD1	TGTGCCACCTCGGACAGGGGGGCAGATACGCAGTATTTT	CATSDRGADTQYF
TRBJ2-5	once	TRBV7-2	.	TGTGCCAGCAGCTTAGGGCTAGGGGCCCTTAACAAAGAGACCCAGTACTTC	CASSLGLGALNKETQYF
TRBJ1-1	.	TRBV15	.	TGTGCCACCAGCAGAGATTCTTCGTATAGGAACACTGAAGCTTTCTTT	CATSRDSSYRNTEAFF
TRBJ1-3	few	TRBV18	TRBD1	TGTGCCAGCTCACCCTCGACAGGGAGAAACACCATATATTTT	CASSPSTGRNTIYF
TRBJ2-5	.	TRBV5-1	.	TGCGCCAGCAGCCGAACAGGGTTAGGTGAGACCCAGTACTTC	CASSRTGLGETQYF
TRBJ2-2	.	TRBV10-1	.	TGCGCCAGCAGTGAGTCGGGGACTTCCCGAACTGGGGAGCTGTTTTTT	CASSESGTSRTGELFF
TRBJ2-3	.	TRBV18	.	TGTGCCAGCTCACCACCTAGACTGGGGAGTAGCACAGATACGCAGTATTTT	CASSPPRLGSSTDTQYF
TRBJ2-7	few	TRBV5-1	TRBD1	TGCGCCAGCAGCTTGGGACAGGGAGTCTACGAGCAGTACTTC	CASSLGQGVYEQYF
TRBJ2-1	.	TRBV30	.	TGTGCCTGGTTAGACCCCCGGCGGCCAAAGCAGTTCTTC	CAWLDPRRPKQFF
TRBJ2-1	.	TRBV9	TRBD1	TGTGCCAGCAGCGTAGTAGACAGGGGTTCTTTCTCGAGCAATGAGCAGTTCTTC	CASSVVDRGSFSSNEQFF
TRBJ2-1	.	TRBV27	TRBD2	TGTGCCAGCAGTTCACTAGCGGGGGGGCCGCTGGAGCAGTTCTTC	CASSSLAGGPLEQFF
TRBJ1-1	.	TRBV18	TRBD1	TGTGCCAGCTCATCTCTCTGGGGACAGGGGCTTGCTTTCTTT	CASSSLWGQGLAFF
TRBJ2-1	.	TRBV7-9	.	TGTGCCAGCACCCCCACCGGGGGAGGCGGGGCTGGTGAGCAGTTCTTC	CASTPTGGGGAGEQFF